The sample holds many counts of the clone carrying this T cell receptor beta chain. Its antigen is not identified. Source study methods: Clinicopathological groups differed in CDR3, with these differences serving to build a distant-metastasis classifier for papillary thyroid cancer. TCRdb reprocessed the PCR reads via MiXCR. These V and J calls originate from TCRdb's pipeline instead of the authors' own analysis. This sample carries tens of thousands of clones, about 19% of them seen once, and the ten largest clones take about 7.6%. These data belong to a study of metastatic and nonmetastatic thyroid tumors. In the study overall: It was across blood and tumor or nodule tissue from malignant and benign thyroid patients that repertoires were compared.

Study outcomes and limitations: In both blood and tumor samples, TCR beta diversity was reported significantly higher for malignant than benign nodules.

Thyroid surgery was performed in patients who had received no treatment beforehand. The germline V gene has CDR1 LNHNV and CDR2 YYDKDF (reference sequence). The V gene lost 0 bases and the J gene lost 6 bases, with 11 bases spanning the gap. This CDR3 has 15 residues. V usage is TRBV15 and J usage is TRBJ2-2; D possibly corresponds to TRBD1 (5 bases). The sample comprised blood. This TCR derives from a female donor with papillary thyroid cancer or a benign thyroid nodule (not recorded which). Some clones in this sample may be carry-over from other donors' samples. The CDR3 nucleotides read TGTGCCACCAGCAGAGATAAGGGGTTCGCCGGGGAGCTGTTTTTT. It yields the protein CATSRDKGFAGELFF.